This entry features one T cell receptor (beta chain) sequence. Its antigen is not identified. Sequencing relied on immunoSEQ assay v3.0, run at survey level. Some clones are missing from TCRdb's copy, which holds only in-frame ones; the method was immunoSEQ multiplex PCR. Here the sample spans tens of thousands of clones, over 70% being singletons. This record comes from a study of long-term antiretroviral therapy in people with HIV. Study results and limitations: CDR3 length ranges were narrower in HIV repertoires than in controls.

This CDR3 region has 15 residues. The germline CDR1 and CDR2 sequences are GTSNPN and SVGIG (reference sequence). V lost 3 bases and J 9 bases, leaving 18 bases between the germline ends. This material consisted of unsorted PBMCs, taken 1.1 years before starting antiretroviral therapy. This chain joins TRBV30 and TRBJ1-6; D remains ambiguous. The sequence was obtained from a woman aged 30 to 39 with HIV. Here the CDR3 reads CAWSRTTNAASPLHF. CDR3 nucleotides: TGTGCCTGGAGCCGAACGACAAACGCGGCTTCACCCCTCCACTTT.